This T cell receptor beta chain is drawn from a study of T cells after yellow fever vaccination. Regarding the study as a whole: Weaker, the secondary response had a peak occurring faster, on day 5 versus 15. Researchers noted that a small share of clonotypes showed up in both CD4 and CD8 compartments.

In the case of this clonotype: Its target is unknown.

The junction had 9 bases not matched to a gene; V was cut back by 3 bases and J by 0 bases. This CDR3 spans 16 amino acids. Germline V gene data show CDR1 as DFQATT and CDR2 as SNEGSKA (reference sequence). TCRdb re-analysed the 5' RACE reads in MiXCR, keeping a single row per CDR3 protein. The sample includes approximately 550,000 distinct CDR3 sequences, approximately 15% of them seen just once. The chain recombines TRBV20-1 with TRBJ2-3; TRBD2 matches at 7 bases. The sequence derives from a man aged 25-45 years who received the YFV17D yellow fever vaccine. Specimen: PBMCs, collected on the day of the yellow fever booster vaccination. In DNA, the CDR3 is TGCAGTGCTAGTTCGCTCTTTAGCGGGAGCACAGATACGCAGTATTTT. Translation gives CSASSLFSGSTDTQYF.